This T cell receptor (beta chain) emerged from a study of blood T cell repertoires in COVID-19. Whole-study context: Sites across the United States, Italy and Spain contributed samples from acute and convalescent COVID-19. Sources were T cells, B-cell-depleted T cells, or PBMCs; the material itself was cDNA or gDNA.

Trimming cost V 3 bases and J 8 bases; bases outside gene matches: 5. The CDR3 totals 15 residues. CDR1 and CDR2 (germline): SGDLS, YYNGEE. The authors' processing: Amplified reference gene primers provided the basis for estimating nucleated cell counts. Method: immunoSEQ multiplex PCR; TCRdb's copy keeps in-frame clones and lacks some. That table furnishes V, J and clone size, whereas the DNA furnished D and trimming. The table lists 87,000 or so clones, approximately 79% of them singletons. Sequenced sample: peripheral blood. The sequence was collected from a woman at least 80 years old with active or convalescent COVID-19. The chain uses TRBV9 and TRBJ1-6; 10 nucleotides align to TRBD1. CDR3 sequence: CASSALDRGDSPLHF. CDR3 sequence (DNA): TGTGCCAGCAGCGCGTTGGACAGGGGGGATTCACCCCTCCACTTT.